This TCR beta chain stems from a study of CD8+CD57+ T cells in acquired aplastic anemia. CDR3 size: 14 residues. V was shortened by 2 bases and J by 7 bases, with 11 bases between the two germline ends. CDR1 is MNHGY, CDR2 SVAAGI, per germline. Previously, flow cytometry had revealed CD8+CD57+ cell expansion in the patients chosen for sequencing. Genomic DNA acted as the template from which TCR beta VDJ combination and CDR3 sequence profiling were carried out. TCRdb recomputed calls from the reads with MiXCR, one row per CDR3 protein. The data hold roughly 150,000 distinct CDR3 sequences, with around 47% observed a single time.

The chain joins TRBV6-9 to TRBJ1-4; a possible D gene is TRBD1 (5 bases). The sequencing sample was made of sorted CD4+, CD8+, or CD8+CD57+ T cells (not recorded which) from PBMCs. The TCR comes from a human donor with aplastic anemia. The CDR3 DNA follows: TGTGCCAGCAGTTATGGGGCGTCCGGTGAAAAACTGTTTTTT. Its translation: CASSYGASGEKLFF.